A single sample gave rise to the 29 T cell receptor beta chains below, sequenced in a study of memory CD4+ T cells and cytomegalovirus serostatus. The sort gate was single viable CD3+CD4+CD8-CD45RO+ cells for memory CD4+ T cells. Clones were sequenced by immunoSEQ multiplex PCR, and TCRdb holds only the in-frame ones, with some missing. The table has approximately 46,000 clones, around three quarters seen once. Sequenced: memory CD4+ T cells from blood. Receptors were obtained from an adult in good health and CMV-seronegative.

The CDR3, as DNA: TGTGCCAGCAGCCTGGGACAGGGAATTGAAAAACTGTTTTTT. Translation gives CASSLGQGIEKLFF. The gene calls are TRBV14 and TRBJ1-4; 9 positions agree with TRBD1. The CDR3 has 14 amino acids. Looked up from germline, CDR1 is SGHDN and CDR2 is FVKESK. Trimming at V came to 4 bases and at J to 7 bases, leaving 4 bases not matched to a gene.

The chain has TRBV11-2 and TRBJ2-1; D perhaps matches TRBD1 (6 bases). CDR3 length equals 16 residues. CDR1 SGHAT and CDR2 FQNNGV come from the germline V gene. V was cut by 1 base and J by 0 bases, with 10 bases left in between. The CDR3 nucleotides are TGTGCCAGCAGCTTAGTCCGGACAGCCTCCTACAATGAGCAGTTCTTC. This encodes CASSLVRTASYNEQFF.

The chain has TRBV29-1 and TRBJ2-1; D is possibly TRBD2 (5 bases). The CDR3 is made up of 14 amino acids. Trimming took off 7 bases at V and 5 bases at J, with 18 bases between the two ends. The germline V gene has CDR1 SQVTM and CDR2 ANQGSEA. CDR3 loop: CSALEFTRDNEQFF. Written as DNA, the CDR3 is TGCAGCGCCCTCGAGTTTACTAGGGACAATGAGCAGTTCTTC.

The V and J genes are TRBV19 and TRBJ2-7; 11 bases are shared with TRBD2. Germline CDR1 and CDR2: LNHDA and SQIVND (reference sequence). The CDR3 covers 14 residues. V shed 9 bases, J shed 0 bases, and the junction held 4 bases outside the gene matches. In nucleotides, the CDR3 is TGTGCCAGCCAGGGACTAGCGGACTCCTACGAGCAGTACTTC. This gives the protein CASQGLADSYEQYF.

The rearrangement joins TRBV5-4 to TRBJ1-2; 8 bases are a match to TRBD1. This CDR3 is built from 13 residues. J lost 8 bases, V lost 5 bases, and 8 bases had no gene match. Germline values: CDR1 SGHNT, CDR2 YYREEE (reference sequence). The CDR3 loop is CASRAGQGTGYTF. In nucleotides, the CDR3 is TGTGCCAGCAGAGCCGGACAGGGCACCGGCTACACCTTC.

The chain employs TRBV19 and TRBJ2-5, with 8 positions matching TRBD1. Per the germline V gene, CDR1 is LNHDA and CDR2 is SQIVND (reference sequence). V trimming: 4 bases; J trimming: 7 bases; junction bases outside the gene matches: 5. The CDR3 sequence is 13 residues long. The CDR3 region is CASSTGQAGTQYF. CDR3 bases: TGTGCCAGTAGTACGGGACAGGCCGGGACCCAGTACTTC.

V and J are TRBV11-2 and TRBJ2-1, with TRBD1 matching 9 bases. V gave up 6 bases and J gave up 9 bases; unmatched junction bases: 9. The germline gives CDR1 SGHAT, CDR2 FQNNGV. This CDR3 is built from 14 residues. In DNA, the CDR3 is TGTGCCAGCAGTTACCGGGACAGGGCTTTTGAGCAGTTCTTC. Its protein is CASSYRDRAFEQFF.

The rearrangement uses TRBV10-2 and TRBJ1-5, with unresolved D. Germline V CDR1 and CDR2: WSHSY, SAAADI. Trimming removed 3 bases from V and 0 bases from J, with 6 bases in between. The CDR3 has 14 residues. Here the CDR3 reads CASSESYSNQPQHF. In nucleotides, the CDR3 is TGCGCCAGCAGTGAAAGTTATAGCAATCAGCCCCAGCATTTT.

This CDR3 is CASSVDGQGGTEAFF. In nucleotides, the CDR3 is TGTGCCAGCAGCGTAGACGGTCAGGGCGGCACTGAAGCTTTCTTT. The chain has TRBV9 and TRBJ1-1, with TRBD1 as a possible D gene (5 bases). Germline V lookup: CDR1 SGDLS, CDR2 YYNGEE. The V and J ends lost 0 bases and 4 bases respectively, with 13 bases between them. CDR3 length: 15 amino acids.

The chain joins TRBV11-2 to TRBJ1-4, with D maybe TRBD1 (5 bases). CDR1 and CDR2 (germline): SGHAT, FQNNGV. This CDR3 comprises 16 residues. Trimming pared 5 bases from V and 7 bases from J, leaving 20 bases between. The CDR3 reads CASSPTIGAVGEKLFF. In DNA, the CDR3 is TGTGCCAGCAGCCCCACCATAGGGGCAGTTGGTGAAAAACTGTTTTTT.

The chain has TRBV29-1 and TRBJ1-3; the D is unclear. Looked up from germline, CDR1 is SQVTM and CDR2 is ANQGSEA. This CDR3 comprises 13 residues. Trimming stripped 4 bases from V and 0 bases from J, with 7 bases between. The CDR3 DNA reads as TGCAGCGTTGTATCGAACTCTGGAAACACCATATATTTT. This sequence encodes CSVVSNSGNTIYF.

V is TRBV4-1 and J is TRBJ1-2, with a tentative D call TRBD1 (6 bases). The CDR3 covers 15 residues. Deletions cut 4 bases from V and 1 base from J, with 13 bases between. CDR1 is MGHRA, CDR2 YSYEKL, per germline. The CDR3 DNA reads TGCGCCAGCAGCCTAGGGGGGGCGGTTAACTATGGCTACACCTTC. Translation: CASSLGGAVNYGYTF.

The chain links TRBV7-2 to TRBJ2-5; the D gene could be TRBD1 or TRBD2 (5 bases each). This CDR3 contains 13 residues. The V gene's germline CDR1 is SGHTA and CDR2 FQGNSA. V was pared by 4 bases and J by 5 bases, with 11 bases between. CDR3 region: CASSSRDGETQYF. The CDR3 DNA follows: TGTGCCAGCAGCTCCCGGGACGGGGAGACCCAGTACTTC.

CDR3 nucleotides: TGTGCCAGCTCTACCCCAAGGGGGGGGGCGGCAGCTAATGAAAAACTGTTTTTT. Protein sequence: CASSTPRGGAAANEKLFF. J is TRBJ1-4 and V is TRBV2, with D possibly TRBD1 on 6 matching bases. Germline V gene lookup returns CDR1 SNHLY and CDR2 FYNNEI. The CDR3 runs 18 residues. Trimming cost V 8 bases and J 3 bases, with 25 bases left between them. Supplemented by reference TRBV2 and TRBJ1-4, the full variable domain reads EPEVTQTPSHQVTQMGQEVILRCVPISNHLYFYWYRQILGQKVEFLVSFYNNEISEKSEIFDDQFSVERPDGSNFTLKIRSTKLEDSAMYFCASSTPRGGAAANEKLFFGSGTQLSVL.

This chain joins TRBV12-5 and TRBJ1-1; D not resolved. V lost 3 bases, J lost 5 bases, and 10 bases lay in between. CDR1 LGHNT and CDR2 FRNRAP come from the germline V gene. The CDR3 runs to 13 residues. The CDR3 here is CASGFSGRTEAFF. CDR3 bases: TGTGCTAGTGGTTTCTCGGGGAGGACTGAAGCTTTCTTT.

This clone has more than one count but fewer than ten. This chain uses TRBV5-4 with TRBJ2-7, with D unresolved. This CDR3 comprises 15 residues. V was shortened by 2 bases and J by 4 bases, with 16 bases between the two germline ends. In germline, CDR1 is SGHNT, CDR2 YYREEE (reference sequence). The CDR3 DNA reads TGTGCCAGCAGCTTCCTTGGGCAGCCATTTTACGAGCAGTACTTC. It encodes CASSFLGQPFYEQYF.

This clone was detected a few times. The genes are TRBV19 and TRBJ2-2, with 11 bases lining up with TRBD2. Germline CDR1 reads LNHDA; CDR2 reads SQIVND (reference sequence). V was pared by 3 bases and J by 6 bases, with 3 bases of the junction left unmatched. The CDR3 loop spans 15 amino acids. The CDR3 DNA reads as TGTGCCAGTAGTATCCTAGCGGGAGGAGCCGGGGAGCTGTTTTTT. Translating it yields CASSILAGGAGELFF.

The chain joins TRBV7-2 to TRBJ2-3; D is undetermined. In germline, CDR1 is SGHTA, CDR2 FQGNSA. The CDR3 extends over 13 amino acids. Trimming took off 2 bases at V and 4 bases at J, with 7 bases between the two ends. The CDR3 nucleotides are TGTGCCAGCAGCTTATTATTAGCAGATACGCAGTATTTT. This codes for CASSLLLADTQYF.

V is TRBV11-2 and J is TRBJ1-1; possibly TRBD1 for D (5 bases). V lost 5 bases to trimming and J lost 1 base, with 17 bases between them. Germline assignment: CDR1 SGHAT and CDR2 FQNNGV. The CDR3 is 16 residues long. DNA for the CDR3: TGTGCCAGCAGCGGGGACCCCCGGAGGACGAACACTGAAGCTTTCTTT. It codes for CASSGDPRRTNTEAFF.

The V call is TRBV5-6, the J call TRBJ1-5, with 7 bases identical to TRBD1. CDR3 length equals 13 residues. V was clipped by 2 bases and J by 7 bases; unmatched bases: 3. Germline CDR1 and CDR2: SGHDT and YYEEEE. Written as DNA, the CDR3 is TGTGCCAGCAGCTTACAGGGGTTACAGCCCCAGCATTTT. This translates into CASSLQGLQPQHF.

The V and J genes are TRBV18 and TRBJ2-7; D possibly corresponds to TRBD2 (6 bases). Germline CDR1 KGHSH, CDR2 LQKENI. V was trimmed by 6 bases and J by 7 bases, leaving 19 bases between them. The CDR3 is made up of 14 amino acids. CDR3 sequence (DNA): TGTGCCAGCTCCCCTCCTAGCGTCCCGGGTGAGCAGTACTTC. This encodes CASSPPSVPGEQYF. Full variable domain (remainder filled in from reference TRBV18 and TRBJ2-7): NAGVMQNPRHLVRRRGQEARLRCSPMKGHSHVYWYRQLPEEGLKFMVYLQKENIIDESGMPKERFSAEFPKEGPSILRIQQVVRGDSAAYFCASSPPSVPGEQYFGPGTRLTVT.

This rearrangement joins TRBV27 to TRBJ1-3; D remains ambiguous. CDR1 is MNHEY and CDR2 is SMNVEV in the germline V gene (reference sequence). V lost 0 bases and J lost 1, with 10 bases in between. The CDR3 has 16 amino acids. This CDR3 is CASSLSRDGSGNTIYF. For the CDR3, the DNA is TGTGCCAGCAGTTTATCTCGGGATGGGTCTGGAAACACCATATATTTT.

The CDR3: CASSFSGSRWGEQFF. CDR3 nucleotide sequence: TGTGCCAGCAGCTTTAGCGGGAGTCGATGGGGTGAGCAGTTCTTC. V is TRBV7-2 and J is TRBJ2-1, with 9 bases aligning to TRBD2. From germline, CDR1 is SGHTA and CDR2 FQGNSA. The CDR3 totals 15 residues. Unmatched junction bases numbered 9, after V lost 3 bases and J lost 9 bases.

The chain couples TRBV6-6 to TRBJ2-7; 7 bases align to TRBD2. With V trimmed by 2 bases and J by 2 bases, 0 bases remained unmatched. The CDR3 totals 13 residues. Germline loops: CDR1 MNHNY, CDR2 SVGAGI (reference sequence). The CDR3 region has the DNA TGTGCCAGCAGTTACACTAGCGCCTACGAGCAGTACTTC. It yields the protein CASSYTSAYEQYF.

The DNA of the CDR3 is TGTGCCAGTGGGATCAGGGGGGGCACAGATACGCAGTATTTT. It translates to CASGIRGGTDTQYF. V is TRBV2 and J is TRBJ2-3; possibly TRBD1 for D (7 bases). V shed 9 bases and J shed 1 base, with 14 bases lying between them. There are 14 residues in the CDR3. The germline V gene encodes CDR1 SNHLY and CDR2 FYNNEI.

The CDR3: CASSRGLAAANEQFF. In DNA form, the CDR3 reads TGTGCCAGCAGCCGCGGACTAGCGGCGGCCAATGAGCAGTTCTTC. The J gene is TRBJ2-1, the V gene TRBV7-7, with TRBD2 matching over 10 bases. The germline CDR1 and CDR2 sequences are SSHAT and FNYEAQ (reference sequence). This CDR3 comprises 15 residues. Trimming cost V 5 bases and J 6 bases; bases outside gene matches: 7.

The chain uses TRBV4-1 and TRBJ2-1, with D possibly matching TRBD2 (5 bases). The V end was cut by 1 base, the J end by 0 bases, with 10 bases between. Germline V lookup: CDR1 MGHRA, CDR2 YSYEKL. The CDR3 has 16 amino acids. As DNA, the CDR3 is TGCGCCAGCAGCCAAGTAAGGAGGAGCTCCTACAATGAGCAGTTCTTC. Translated, it gives CASSQVRRSSYNEQFF.

V and J are TRBV27 and TRBJ2-1; TRBD2 agrees at 8 bases. CDR1 and CDR2 (germline): MNHEY, SMNVEV (reference sequence). The CDR3 sequence is 16 residues long. J gave up 7 bases and V 6 bases, and 14 bases lay outside the gene matches. CDR3 region: CASSPWTAGVRNEQFF. The CDR3 DNA sequence: TGTGCCAGCAGCCCCTGGACAGCGGGAGTAAGGAATGAGCAGTTCTTC.

The CDR3 loop is CASSPQETYTGELFF. CDR3 sequence (DNA): TGTGCCAGCAGCCCACAGGAGACTTACACCGGGGAGCTGTTTTTT. The chain is built from TRBV5-5 and TRBJ2-2; perhaps TRBD1 as D (5 bases). Germline CDR1 SGHKS, CDR2 YYEKEE (reference sequence). This CDR3 has 15 residues. The ends were cut back, 4 bases at V and 3 bases at J, with 13 bases in the middle.